The next 20 T cell receptor beta chains were all read from a single sample in a study of blood T cell repertoires in COVID-19 (dated by TCRdb to about 2020). Library method: the immunoSEQ multiplex PCR assay. TCRdb took over this immuneACCESS table, retaining in-frame rearrangements with V and J assigned. Such tables are incomplete; in checked studies, under half of the missing clones stem from an unresolved V gene, and the remainder is unexplained. This sample is represented by under 200,000 clones; roughly 82% of them were singletons. The top ten hold about 6% of the sample. Sequenced material: PBMCs or T cells enriched from blood (not recorded which). The receptors derive from a middle-aged man with acute COVID-19.

The chain uses TRBV4-3 and TRBJ2-7; 8 nucleotides align to TRBD2. The ends lost 0 bases at V and 2 bases at J; junction bases unmatched: 3. CDR3 size: 15 residues. Germline lookup yields CDR1 LGHNA and CDR2 YSLEER. CDR3 in amino acids: CASSQERGVPYEQYF. In nucleotides, the CDR3 is TGCGCCAGCAGCCAAGAGCGGGGGGTCCCCTACGAGCAGTACTTC.

The V gene is TRBV13, the J gene TRBJ2-6; D uncertain. The germline V gene encodes CDR1 PRHDT and CDR2 FYEKMQ (reference sequence). The CDR3 is made up of 15 amino acids. Trimming pared 4 bases from V and 0 bases from J, leaving 7 bases between. The CDR3, as DNA: TGTGCCAGCAGCTCTTCGGGCTCTGGGGCCAACGTCCTGACTTTC. It specifies CASSSSGSGANVLTF.

The V and J genes are TRBV5-1 and TRBJ1-1; TRBD1 might be the D (5 bases). V dropped 5 bases and J dropped 3 bases, with 11 bases sitting between them. This CDR3 spans 13 amino acids. Germline lookup yields CDR1 SGHRS and CDR2 YFSETQ. The DNA of the CDR3 is TGCGCCAGCAGACCCAGGGAGGACACTGAAGCTTTCTTT. As protein: CASRPREDTEAFF. Using reference TRBV5-1 and TRBJ1-1 for the parts outside the CDR3, the full variable domain is KAGVTQTPRYLIKTRGQQVTLSCSPISGHRSVSWYQQTPGQGLQFLFEYFSETQRNKGNFPGRFSGRQFSNSRSEMNVSTLELGDSALYLCASRPREDTEAFFGQGTRLTVV.

The V gene is TRBV27, the J gene TRBJ1-5; 7 positions agree with TRBD1. Germline-derived CDR1 and CDR2 are MNHEY and SMNVEV (reference sequence). V dropped 2 bases and J dropped 1; count of bases not matched to a gene: 5. The CDR3 runs 16 residues. This CDR3 is CASSLTQGVSNQPQHF. As DNA, the CDR3 is TGTGCCAGCAGTTTAACTCAGGGGGTAAGCAATCAGCCCCAGCATTTT.

The J gene is TRBJ2-6, the V gene TRBV7-3; D remains ambiguous. Germline lookup yields CDR1 SGHTA and CDR2 FQGTGA. The CDR3 runs to 17 residues. With 0 bases removed from V and 0 bases from J, the gap between germline ends came to 9 bases. The CDR3 protein is CASSLTYRLSGANVLTF. The CDR3 region has the DNA TGTGCCAGCAGCTTAACCTACCGCCTCTCTGGGGCCAACGTCCTGACTTTC.

The rearrangement uses TRBV28 and TRBJ1-2, with 7 bases identical to TRBD1. Trimming at V came to 4 bases and at J to 3 bases, leaving 2 bases not matched to a gene. Germline lookup yields CDR1 MDHEN and CDR2 SYDVKM. The CDR3 consists of 13 residues. The CDR3 region is CASSSGTDYGYTF. The CDR3, as DNA: TGTGCCAGCAGTTCCGGGACAGACTATGGCTACACCTTC.

The rearrangement links TRBV7-6 to TRBJ2-1, with 8 bases fitting TRBD1. The CDR3 is 12 amino acids. V shed 6 bases and J 9 bases; nucleotides not matched to a gene: 4. Germline V gives CDR1 SGHVS, CDR2 FNYEAQ. CDR3 in amino acids: CASRRTGLEQFF. CDR3 DNA sequence: TGTGCCAGCAGGCGGACAGGGCTTGAGCAGTTCTTC.

The rearrangement uses TRBV10-3 and TRBJ1-3, with D maybe TRBD1 (5 bases). Trimming cost V 11 bases and J 2 bases, with 13 bases left between them. Germline CDR1 is ENHRY and CDR2 is SYGVKD. The CDR3 sequence is 13 residues long. The CDR3 sequence: CASRDFAGNTIYF. The DNA of the CDR3 is TGTGCCTCGCGGGACTTTGCTGGAAACACCATATATTTT.

The J gene is TRBJ2-1, the V gene TRBV14; possible D gene TRBD1, 6 bases. The CDR3 extends over 14 amino acids. Trimming left V 1 base short and J 4 bases short, with 8 bases between. The germline CDR1 and CDR2 sequences are SGHDN and FVKESK. The CDR3 DNA follows: TGTGCCAGCAGCCAAGTAGGACAGTACAATGAGCAGTTCTTC. It translates to CASSQVGQYNEQFF.

The rearrangement uses TRBV27 and TRBJ2-7, with no clear D. Between the trimmed V and J ends, which lost 3 bases and 5 bases, there was a span of 11 bases. This CDR3 region has 13 residues. Looked up from germline, CDR1 is MNHEY and CDR2 is SMNVEV (reference sequence). Here the CDR3 reads CASSLYSTHEQYF. The CDR3 nucleotides read TGTGCCAGCAGTTTGTATAGCACCCACGAGCAGTACTTC.

The chain recombines TRBV6-5 with TRBJ2-3; D not certain. Looked up from germline, CDR1 is MNHEY and CDR2 is SVGAGI. Trimming stripped 6 bases from V and 5 bases from J, with 6 bases between. This CDR3 spans 11 amino acids. The CDR3 protein is CASREIDTQYF. In nucleotides, the CDR3 is TGTGCCAGCAGAGAGATAGATACGCAGTATTTT.

V is TRBV28 and J is TRBJ2-2, with TRBD2 identical over 10 bases. Germline CDR1 is MDHEN and CDR2 is SYDVKM. The length of the CDR3 is 14 residues. Trimming took 5 bases from V and 8 from J; bases not matched to a gene: 5. The CDR3: CASSEREGLGELFF. CDR3 in DNA: TGTGCCAGCAGTGAGCGGGAGGGTCTAGGGGAGCTGTTTTTT.

CDR3 residues: CASSQSLRGDTQYF. CDR3 coding DNA: TGTGCCAGCAGCCAATCCTTGCGGGGAGATACGCAGTATTTT. V gene TRBV3-1 (or the pseudogene TRBV3-2) combines with J gene TRBJ2-3; TRBD2 is a possible D gene (6 bases). The CDR3 contains 14 residues. The ends were cut back, 2 bases at V and 5 bases at J, with 11 bases in the middle. Germline V gene lookup returns CDR1 LGHDT and CDR2 YNNKEL (reference sequence).

The J gene is TRBJ2-2, the V gene TRBV10-3; D remains ambiguous. CDR1 ENHRY and CDR2 SYGVKD come from the germline V gene. The CDR3 has 13 residues. The ends were cut back, 8 bases at V and 3 bases at J, with 10 bases in the middle. In DNA, the CDR3 is TGTGCCATCGGGCCATCGGACACCGGGGAGCTGTTTTTT. Its protein is CAIGPSDTGELFF.

The DNA for the CDR3 is TGTGCCAGCAGTTTATATGTAACAACCTACGAGCAGTACTTC. Translation gives CASSLYVTTYEQYF. The chain combines TRBV27 with TRBJ2-7, with D uncertain. The CDR3 covers 14 residues. The V gene lost 1 base and the J gene lost 2 bases, with 9 bases spanning the gap. Germline CDR1 MNHEY, CDR2 SMNVEV (reference sequence).

The V gene is TRBV9, the J gene TRBJ2-1, with a tentative D call TRBD2 (6 bases). The CDR3 loop spans 14 amino acids. CDR1 SGDLS and CDR2 YYNGEE come from the germline V gene. Trimming took 1 base from V and 3 from J, leaving 8 bases between them. CDR3 in DNA: TGTGCCAGCAGCGTAACCGGGAGCTACAATGAGCAGTTCTTC. This gives the protein CASSVTGSYNEQFF.

In this sample, this clone turned up once. This sequence joins TRBV29-1 and TRBJ2-2, with TRBD2 identical over 8 bases. Germline values: CDR1 SQVTM, CDR2 ANQGSEA. Losses at the gene ends were 7 bases for V and 7 bases for J; bases not matched to a gene: 11. The CDR3 totals 14 residues. Written as DNA, the CDR3 is TGCAGCGCCGACGGGGGACTAGAGGGCGGGGAGCTGTTTTTT. Encoded protein: CSADGGLEGGELFF.

The gene calls are TRBV7-3 and TRBJ2-2, with D maybe TRBD1 (7 bases). With 6 bases removed from V and 0 bases from J, the gap between germline ends came to 17 bases. This CDR3 spans 17 amino acids. Germline V CDR1 and CDR2: SGHTA, FQGTGA. The DNA for the CDR3 is TGTGCCAGCAGTCGTGGCGGGACAGCTTCGAACACCGGGGAGCTGTTTTTT. Protein: CASSRGGTASNTGELFF.

This clone has ten or more counts. The V and J genes are TRBV12-3 or TRBV12-4 and TRBJ2-1, with unresolved D. This CDR3 contains 13 residues. Trimming left V 8 bases short and J 7 bases short, with 15 bases between. DNA of the CDR3: TGTGCCAGCCAGAGAAGTGGGCCAAATGAGCAGTTCTTC. Its protein is CASQRSGPNEQFF.

This clone was seen once. The V gene is TRBV4-2, the J gene TRBJ2-7, with a tentative D call TRBD1 (6 bases). Germline V gene sequence: CDR1 LGHNA, CDR2 YNFKEQ. This CDR3 region has 15 residues. Between the trimmed V and J ends, which lost 0 bases and 3 bases, there was a span of 12 bases. CDR3 DNA sequence: TGTGCCAGCAGCCAAGACAGGCGCAGGGGCTACGAGCAGTACTTC. It is translated as CASSQDRRRGYEQYF.